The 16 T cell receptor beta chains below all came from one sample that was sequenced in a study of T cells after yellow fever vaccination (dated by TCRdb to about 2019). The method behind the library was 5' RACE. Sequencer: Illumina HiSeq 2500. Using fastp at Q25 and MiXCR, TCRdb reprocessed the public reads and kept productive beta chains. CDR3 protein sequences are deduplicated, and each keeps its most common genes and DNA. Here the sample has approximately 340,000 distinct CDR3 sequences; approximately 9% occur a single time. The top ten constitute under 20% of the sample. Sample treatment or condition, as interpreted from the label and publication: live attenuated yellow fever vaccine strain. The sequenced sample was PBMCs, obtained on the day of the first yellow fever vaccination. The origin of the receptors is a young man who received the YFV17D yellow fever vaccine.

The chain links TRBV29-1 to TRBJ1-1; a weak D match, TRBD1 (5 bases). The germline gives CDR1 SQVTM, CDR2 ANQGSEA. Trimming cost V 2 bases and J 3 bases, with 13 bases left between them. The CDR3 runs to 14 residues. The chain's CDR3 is CSVERRGVDTEAFF. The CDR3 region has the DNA TGCAGCGTTGAACGGCGGGGGGTCGACACTGAAGCTTTCTTT.

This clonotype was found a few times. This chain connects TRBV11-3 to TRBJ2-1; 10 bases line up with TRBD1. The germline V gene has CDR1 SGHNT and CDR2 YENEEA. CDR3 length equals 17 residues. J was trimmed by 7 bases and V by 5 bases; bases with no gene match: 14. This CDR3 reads CASSPRTGGQRSNEQFF. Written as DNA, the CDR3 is TGTGCCAGCAGCCCCCGGACAGGGGGACAACGTTCGAATGAGCAGTTCTTC.

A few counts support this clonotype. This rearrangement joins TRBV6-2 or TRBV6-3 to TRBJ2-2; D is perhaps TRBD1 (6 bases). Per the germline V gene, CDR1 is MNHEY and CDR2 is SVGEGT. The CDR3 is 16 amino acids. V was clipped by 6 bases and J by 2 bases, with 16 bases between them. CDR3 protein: CASSHYDRINTGELFF. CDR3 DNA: TGTGCCAGCAGCCACTATGACAGGATAAACACCGGGGAGCTGTTTTTT.

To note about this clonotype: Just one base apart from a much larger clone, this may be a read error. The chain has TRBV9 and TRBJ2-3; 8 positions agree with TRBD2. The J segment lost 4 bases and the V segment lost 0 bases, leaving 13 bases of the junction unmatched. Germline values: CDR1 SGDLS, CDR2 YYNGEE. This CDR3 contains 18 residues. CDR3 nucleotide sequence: TGTGCCAGCAGCGTAGAGGCGGGGGGCAACCTTTTCGCAGATACGCAGTATTTT. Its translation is CASSVEAGGNLFADTQYF.

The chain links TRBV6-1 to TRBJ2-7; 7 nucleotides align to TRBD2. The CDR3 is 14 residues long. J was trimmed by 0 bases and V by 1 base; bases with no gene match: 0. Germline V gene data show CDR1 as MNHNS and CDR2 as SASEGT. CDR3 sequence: CASSEGGGSYEQYV. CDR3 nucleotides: TGTGCCAGCAGTGAAGGGGGGGGCTCCTACGAGCAGTACGTC.

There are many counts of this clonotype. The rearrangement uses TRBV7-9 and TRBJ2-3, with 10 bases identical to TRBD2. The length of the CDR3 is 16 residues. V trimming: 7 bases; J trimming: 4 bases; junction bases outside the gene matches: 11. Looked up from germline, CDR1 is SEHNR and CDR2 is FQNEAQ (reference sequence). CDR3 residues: CASNILLAGAADTQYF. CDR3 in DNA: TGTGCCAGCAACATCCTTCTAGCGGGGGCCGCAGATACGCAGTATTTT.

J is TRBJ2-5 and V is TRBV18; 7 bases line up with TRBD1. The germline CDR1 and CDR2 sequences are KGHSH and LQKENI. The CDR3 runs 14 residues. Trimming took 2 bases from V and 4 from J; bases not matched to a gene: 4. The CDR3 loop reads CASSPTDRAETQYF. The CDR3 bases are TGTGCCAGCTCACCAACCGACAGGGCAGAGACCCAGTACTTC. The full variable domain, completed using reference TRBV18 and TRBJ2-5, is NAGVMQNPRHLVRRRGQEARLRCSPMKGHSHVYWYRQLPEEGLKFMVYLQKENIIDESGMPKERFSAEFPKEGPSILRIQQVVRGDSAAYFCASSPTDRAETQYFGPGTRLLVL.

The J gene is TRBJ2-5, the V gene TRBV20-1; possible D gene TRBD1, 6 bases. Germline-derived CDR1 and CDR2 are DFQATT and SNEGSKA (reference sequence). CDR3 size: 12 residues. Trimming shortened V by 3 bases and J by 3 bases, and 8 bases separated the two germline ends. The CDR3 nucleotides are TGCAGTGCTAGTGAGGGGGAAGAGACCCAGTACTTC. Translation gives CSASEGEETQYF.

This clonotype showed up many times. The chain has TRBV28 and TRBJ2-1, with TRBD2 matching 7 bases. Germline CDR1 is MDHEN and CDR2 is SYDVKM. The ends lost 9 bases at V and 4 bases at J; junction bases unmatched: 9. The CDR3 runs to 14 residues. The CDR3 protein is CASWGGTYYNEQFF. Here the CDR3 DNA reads TGTGCCAGTTGGGGGGGGACGTATTACAATGAGCAGTTCTTC.

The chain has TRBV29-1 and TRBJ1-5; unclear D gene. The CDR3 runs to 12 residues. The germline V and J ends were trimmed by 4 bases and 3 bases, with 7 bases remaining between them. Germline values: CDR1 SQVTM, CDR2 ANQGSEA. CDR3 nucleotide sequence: TGCAGCGTTGGGGCCGTCAATCAGCCCCAGCATTTT. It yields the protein CSVGAVNQPQHF.

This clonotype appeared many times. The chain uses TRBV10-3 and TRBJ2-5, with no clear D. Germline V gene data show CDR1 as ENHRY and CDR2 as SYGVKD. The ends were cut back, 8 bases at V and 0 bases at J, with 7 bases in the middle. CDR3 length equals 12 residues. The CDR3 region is CAIRANQETQYF. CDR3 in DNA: TGTGCCATCCGGGCCAACCAAGAGACCCAGTACTTC.

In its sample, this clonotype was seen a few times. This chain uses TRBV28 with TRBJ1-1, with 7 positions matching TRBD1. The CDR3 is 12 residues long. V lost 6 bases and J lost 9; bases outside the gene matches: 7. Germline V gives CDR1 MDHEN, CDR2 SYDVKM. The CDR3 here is CASRSPGQQAFF. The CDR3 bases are TGTGCCAGCAGGTCCCCGGGACAGCAAGCTTTCTTT.

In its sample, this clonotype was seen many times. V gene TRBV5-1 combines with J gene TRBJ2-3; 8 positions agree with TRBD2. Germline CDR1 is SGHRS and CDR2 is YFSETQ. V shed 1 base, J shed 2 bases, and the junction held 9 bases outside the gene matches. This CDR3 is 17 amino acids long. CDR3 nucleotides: TGCGCCAGCAGCTTGAGGCCGTTAGCGGGGTCCACAGATACGCAGTATTTT. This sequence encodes CASSLRPLAGSTDTQYF.

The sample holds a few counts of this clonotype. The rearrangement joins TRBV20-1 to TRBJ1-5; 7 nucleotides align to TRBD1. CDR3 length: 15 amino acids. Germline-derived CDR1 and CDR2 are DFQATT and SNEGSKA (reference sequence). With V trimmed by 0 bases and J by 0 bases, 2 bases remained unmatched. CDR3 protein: CSAREGQFSNQPQHF. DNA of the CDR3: TGCAGTGCTAGAGAGGGACAGTTTAGCAATCAGCCCCAGCATTTT.

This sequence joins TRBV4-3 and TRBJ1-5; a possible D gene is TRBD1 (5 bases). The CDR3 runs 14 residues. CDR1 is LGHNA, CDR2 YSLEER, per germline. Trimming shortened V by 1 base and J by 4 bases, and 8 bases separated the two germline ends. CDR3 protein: CASSQGWGNQPQHF. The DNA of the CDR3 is TGCGCCAGCAGCCAAGGATGGGGGAATCAGCCCCAGCATTTT.

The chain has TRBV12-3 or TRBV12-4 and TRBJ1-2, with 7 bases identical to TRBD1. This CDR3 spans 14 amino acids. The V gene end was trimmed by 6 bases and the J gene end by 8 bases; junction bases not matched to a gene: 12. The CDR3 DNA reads TGTGCCAGCAGACGCCGTACAGGGGACGTGGGCTACACCTTC. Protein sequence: CASRRRTGDVGYTF.